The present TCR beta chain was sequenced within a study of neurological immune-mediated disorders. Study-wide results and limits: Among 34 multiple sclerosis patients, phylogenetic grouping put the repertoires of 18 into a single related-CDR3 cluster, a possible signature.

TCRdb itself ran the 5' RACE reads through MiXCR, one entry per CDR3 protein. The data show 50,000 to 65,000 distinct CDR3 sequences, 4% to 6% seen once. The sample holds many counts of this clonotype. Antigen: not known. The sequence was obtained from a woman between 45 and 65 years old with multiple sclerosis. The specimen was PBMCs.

The CDR3 region is CASSSRLAGGGDEQFF. The CDR3 DNA sequence: TGTGCCAGCAGCTCCCGACTAGCGGGGGGCGGGGATGAGCAGTTCTTC. The J gene is TRBJ2-1, the V gene TRBV7-8; the match to TRBD2 covers 13 bases. Germline assignment: CDR1 SGHVS and CDR2 FQNEAQ. The V segment lost 4 bases and the J segment 8 bases; nucleotides outside the gene matches: 8. This CDR3 is 16 amino acids long.